The 18 T cell receptor beta chains below come from one sample, sequenced in a study of shared clonotypes between healthy human individuals. CD45RO negativity and positive selection for CCR7 defined naive CD8 cells, a population that excluded terminally differentiated effector memory CD45RA+ cells. The assay was immunoSEQ multiplex PCR, and TCRdb's table has in-frame clones only and misses some. Of approximately 600,000 clones listed, 85% to 95% are singletons. The sample comprised naive CD8+ T cells sorted from blood. These receptors were collected from a young woman in good health.

This clone was recorded only once. The chain recombines TRBV10-2 with TRBJ2-5, with TRBD1 identical over 7 bases. Germline V gives CDR1 WSHSY, CDR2 SAAADI. The J segment lost 10 bases and the V segment lost 2 bases, leaving 7 bases of the junction unmatched. This CDR3 has 13 amino acids. Here the CDR3 DNA reads TGCGCCAGCAGTGAGAGGGGGCTGCCGGACCAGTACTTC. The encoded protein is CASSERGLPDQYF.

This chain uses TRBV7-8 with TRBJ1-1; TRBD1 is a possible D gene (6 bases). V lost 5 bases and J 2 bases, leaving 21 bases between the germline ends. The germline gives CDR1 SGHVS, CDR2 FQNEAQ. The CDR3 sequence is 17 residues long. CDR3 residues: CASSLGAIGGFNTEAFF. The CDR3 coding sequence is TGTGCCAGCAGCCTCGGTGCCATAGGGGGGTTCAACACTGAAGCTTTCTTT.

The J gene is TRBJ2-3, the V gene TRBV13; TRBD1 might be the D (6 bases). The CDR3 totals 16 residues. The germline V gene encodes CDR1 PRHDT and CDR2 FYEKMQ (reference sequence). Trimming left V 0 bases short and J 6 bases short, with 16 bases between. DNA for the CDR3: TGTGCCAGCAGCTTAGGCCTAGGGGGAGTCGCGGATACGCAGTATTTT. Translated: CASSLGLGGVADTQYF.

The CDR3 loop is CASSLGEGEQYF. The CDR3, as DNA: TGTGCCAGCAGCTTGGGGGAAGGCGAGCAGTACTTC. The genes are TRBV5-4 and TRBJ2-7, with D unclear. CDR1 and CDR2 from the germline V gene are SGHNT and YYREEE (reference sequence). CDR3 size: 12 residues. Deletions cut 0 bases from V and 6 bases from J, with 7 bases between.

The V gene is TRBV13, the J gene TRBJ2-1, with 7 bases matching TRBD2. CDR3 size: 17 residues. CDR1 and CDR2 (germline): PRHDT, FYEKMQ (reference sequence). Trimming took 4 bases from V and 7 from J; bases not matched to a gene: 16. The CDR3 reads CASSYPGEAGSGNEQFF. CDR3 coding DNA: TGTGCCAGCAGCTACCCCGGGGAAGCGGGAAGTGGAAATGAGCAGTTCTTC.

The J gene is TRBJ2-1, the V gene TRBV19, with D uncertain. CDR1 and CDR2 (germline): LNHDA, SQIVND (reference sequence). V was clipped by 3 bases and J by 3 bases, with 9 bases between them. This CDR3 has 14 residues. CDR3 sequence (DNA): TGTGCCAGTAGTATGGGCTGGAGCTACAATGAGCAGTTCTTC. It encodes CASSMGWSYNEQFF.

The genes are TRBV28 and TRBJ2-3; D call uncertain. The CDR3 consists of 15 residues. V lost 3 bases and J lost 4, with 14 bases in between. Germline loops: CDR1 MDHEN, CDR2 SYDVKM. CDR3 sequence reads: CASSFRWNSADTQYF. The CDR3 nucleotides read TGTGCCAGCAGTTTTAGGTGGAATTCGGCAGATACGCAGTATTTT.

The rearrangement links TRBV5-6 to TRBJ2-7; weak D call: TRBD1 (6 bases). V lost 5 bases, J lost 0 bases, and 12 bases lay in between. The V gene's germline CDR1 is SGHDT and CDR2 YYEEEE. The CDR3 runs to 14 residues. In DNA form, the CDR3 reads TGTGCCAGCAGACCCGACAGGAGCTCCTACGAGCAGTACTTC. This sequence encodes CASRPDRSSYEQYF.

The chain has TRBV15 and TRBJ2-7, with 9 nucleotides matching TRBD2. CDR1 is LNHNV and CDR2 is YYDKDF in the germline V gene (reference sequence). The V segment lost 1 base and the J segment 4 bases; nucleotides outside the gene matches: 8. This CDR3 is built from 16 residues. DNA of the CDR3: TGTGCCACCAGCAGAGGAGGTAGCGGGAGCCTTTACGAGCAGTACTTC. Its protein product is CATSRGGSGSLYEQYF.

V is TRBV5-6 and J is TRBJ1-4; D perhaps matches TRBD1 (6 bases). V was shortened by 0 bases and J by 8 bases, with 14 bases between the two germline ends. Germline V gives CDR1 SGHDT, CDR2 YYEEEE. CDR3 length: 15 amino acids. This CDR3 reads CASSLATGAREKLFF. For the CDR3, the DNA is TGTGCCAGCAGCTTGGCGACAGGCGCACGGGAAAAACTGTTTTTT.

V gene TRBV19 combines with J gene TRBJ2-7; perhaps TRBD2 as D (7 bases). Trimming cost V 5 bases and J 7 bases, with 21 bases left between them. Per the germline V gene, CDR1 is LNHDA and CDR2 is SQIVND (reference sequence). The CDR3 runs 15 residues. CDR3 region: CASSPIQGPGGEQYF. In DNA form, the CDR3 reads TGTGCCAGTAGTCCAATACAGGGCCCGGGGGGTGAGCAGTACTTC. The full variable domain, with the rest looked up from reference TRBV19 and TRBJ2-7, is DGGITQSPKYLFRKEGQNVTLSCEQNLNHDAMYWYRQDPGQGLRLIYYSQIVNDFQKGDIAEGYSVSREKKESFPLTVTSAQKNPTAFYLCASSPIQGPGGEQYFGPGTRLTVT.

In this sample, this clone turned up once. The chain carries TRBV15 and TRBJ2-7; possible D gene TRBD1, 6 bases. This CDR3 region has 14 residues. Germline V lookup: CDR1 LNHNV, CDR2 YYDKDF (reference sequence). The V and J ends lost 3 bases and 1 base respectively, with 10 bases between them. The CDR3 protein is CATSSRQASYEQYF. The DNA of the CDR3 is TGTGCCACCAGCAGTAGACAGGCGTCCTACGAGCAGTACTTC.

The chain carries TRBV19 and TRBJ1-2, with D perhaps matching TRBD1 (6 bases). The germline V gene encodes CDR1 LNHDA and CDR2 SQIVND (reference sequence). V dropped 9 bases and J dropped 8 bases, with 16 bases sitting between them. The CDR3 has 12 residues. In DNA, the CDR3 is TGTGCCAGCCAAGATCCAGGGGTCGGCTACACCTTC. Translating gives CASQDPGVGYTF.

Regarding this clone: Different DNA sequences within this sample yield the same CDR3. This chain joins TRBV27 and TRBJ2-7; 7 positions agree with TRBD1. CDR1 and CDR2 from the germline V gene are MNHEY and SMNVEV (reference sequence). Trimming at V came to 6 bases and at J to 2 bases, leaving 4 bases not matched to a gene. CDR3 size: 13 residues. DNA of the CDR3: TGTGCCAGCAGACCTGGGACAGCCTACGAGCAGTACTTC. Translation: CASRPGTAYEQYF.

V is TRBV7-2 and J is TRBJ2-1, with TRBD2 identical over 8 bases. There are 15 residues in the CDR3. The junction had 5 bases not matched to a gene; V was cut back by 5 bases and J by 2 bases. Germline CDR1 reads SGHTA; CDR2 reads FQGNSA. CDR3 protein: CASSEGLVTYNEQFF. The DNA for the CDR3 is TGTGCCAGCAGCGAGGGACTAGTAACCTACAATGAGCAGTTCTTC.

This clone was picked up one time. The chain employs TRBV7-9 and TRBJ2-5; 7 bases are shared with TRBD2. The J call is doubtful: the DNA matches TRBJ2-7 better. The length of the CDR3 is 15 residues. Germline V gene lookup returns CDR1 SEHNR and CDR2 FQNEAQ (reference sequence). The CDR3 coding sequence is TGTGCCAGCAGCCCACCCGTACCGTCTAGCGGCGAGCAGTACTTC. Its translation is CASSPPVPSSGEQYF.

This rearrangement joins TRBV29-1 to TRBJ2-1; possible D gene TRBD2, 6 bases. The CDR3 is 14 amino acids. CDR1 is SQVTM and CDR2 is ANQGSEA in the germline V gene. The CDR3 DNA is TGCAGACATCCCTCTACCGGGAGTGATAATGAGCAGTTCTTC. It codes for CRHPSTGSDNEQFF.

The chain is built from TRBV5-1 and TRBJ2-7; 15 bases are a match to TRBD2. This CDR3 region has 15 residues. J lost 5 bases, V lost 4 bases, and 4 bases had no gene match. Per germline, CDR1 SGHRS and CDR2 YFSETQ. The CDR3 spells CASSRTSGRANEQYF. The CDR3 DNA follows: TGCGCCAGCAGCCGGACTAGCGGGAGGGCCAACGAGCAGTACTTC.